The next 12 T cell receptor beta chains were all read from a single sample in a study of blood T cells in healthy people across ages. A sample-barcoded 5' primer and a J-beta primer mix were used in a second PCR of about 7 to 11 cycles. A single record per CDR3 protein comes from TCRdb applying MiXCR to the 5' RACE reads. The table has about 1.8 million distinct CDR3 sequences, around 48% seen once. The sample comprised blood. The origin of the receptors is a woman between 35 and 50 years old in good health.

This clonotype turned up a few times. The chain couples TRBV2 to TRBJ2-7; 9 bases line up with TRBD1. Germline loops: CDR1 SNHLY, CDR2 FYNNEI. CDR3 length equals 13 residues. With V trimmed by 7 bases and J by 3 bases, 4 bases remained unmatched. The CDR3 nucleotides read TGTGCCAGCATCCGGACAGGGGTCTACGAGCAGTACTTC. Translated: CASIRTGVYEQYF.

V usage is TRBV6-5 and J usage is TRBJ2-5; weak D call: TRBD1 (5 bases). This CDR3 has 17 amino acids. CDR1 and CDR2 from the germline V gene are MNHEY and SVGAGI. Deletions cut 5 bases from V and 2 bases from J, with 21 bases between. CDR3 region: CASSTLVKRGPQETQYF. DNA for the CDR3: TGTGCCAGCAGTACGCTAGTAAAAAGGGGCCCTCAAGAGACCCAGTACTTC.

A few counts support this clonotype. Sequence at one end of the junction differs from germline and may be a read error. V and J are TRBV7-7 and TRBJ2-5; no definite D call. The germline gives CDR1 SSHAT, CDR2 FNYEAQ (reference sequence). CDR3 length: 14 amino acids. The CDR3 reads CASSSGLRHGTQYF. The DNA for the CDR3 is TGTGCTAGCAGCTCCGGTCTAAGGCACGGTACCCAGTACTTC.

This clonotype was seen only a few times. V usage is TRBV6-2 or TRBV6-3 and J usage is TRBJ2-5, with 9 bases aligning to TRBD1. The J call may be mistaken, given a closer DNA end match to TRBJ2-7. CDR1 MNHEY and CDR2 SVGEGT come from the germline V gene. The CDR3 contains 15 residues. DNA for the CDR3: TGTGCCAGCTTAGCCGGGACAGGGATCCCCTACGAGCAGTACTTC. Its protein is CASLAGTGIPYEQYF.

This CDR3 reads CASSFNTYGYTF. CDR3 nucleotide sequence: TGTGCCAGCAGCTTTAATACGTATGGCTACACCTTC. V gene TRBV7-2 combines with J gene TRBJ1-2, with no clear D. The germline V gene encodes CDR1 SGHTA and CDR2 FQGNSA. The V end lost 3 bases, the J end lost 5 bases, and 7 bases lay between the germline ends. The CDR3 runs 12 residues. Using reference TRBV7-2 and TRBJ1-2 for the parts outside the CDR3, the full variable domain is GAGVSQSPSNKVTEKGKDVELRCDPISGHTALYWYRQSLGQGLEFLIYFQGNSAPDKSGLPSDRFSAERTGGSVSTLTIQRTQQEDSAVYLCASSFNTYGYTFGSGTRLTVV.

CDR3 protein: CSVMTGIGYTF. The CDR3 bases are TGCAGCGTTATGACAGGGATTGGCTACACCTTC. This chain uses TRBV29-1 with TRBJ1-2; TRBD1 aligns across 7 bases. The germline V gene has CDR1 SQVTM and CDR2 ANQGSEA. The CDR3 consists of 11 residues. Trimming cost V 5 bases and J 7 bases; bases outside gene matches: 4.

This clonotype occurred a few times. V usage is TRBV4-3 and J usage is TRBJ2-1; D is ambiguous. V lost 0 bases, J lost 1 base, and 7 bases lay in between. This CDR3 region has 15 residues. Germline CDR1 is LGHNA and CDR2 is YSLEER. The CDR3: CASSQDWQSYNEQFF. The CDR3 coding sequence is TGCGCCAGCAGCCAAGATTGGCAGTCCTACAATGAGCAGTTCTTC.

V gene TRBV7-9 combines with J gene TRBJ1-2; D is ambiguous. In germline, CDR1 is SEHNR, CDR2 FQNEAQ (reference sequence). The CDR3 sequence is 15 residues long. V lost 2 bases and J 6 bases, leaving 16 bases between the germline ends. The CDR3: CASSLQHGKLHGYTF. The CDR3 nucleotides are TGTGCCAGCAGCTTACAACACGGGAAACTGCATGGCTACACCTTC.

V gene TRBV25-1 combines with J gene TRBJ1-4; D may be TRBD1 (6 bases). V dropped 2 bases and J dropped 5 bases, with 15 bases sitting between them. The CDR3 runs 16 residues. Looked up from germline, CDR1 is MGHDK and CDR2 is SYGVNS. This chain's CDR3 is CASSEEGGTLNEKLFF. CDR3 DNA sequence: TGTGCCAGCAGTGAAGAAGGGGGGACTCTAAATGAAAAACTGTTTTTT.

The rearrangement uses TRBV20-1 and TRBJ1-2; possibly TRBD1 for D (6 bases). The V gene's germline CDR1 is DFQATT and CDR2 SNEGSKA (reference sequence). V was trimmed by 1 base and J by 4 bases, leaving 13 bases between them. This CDR3 is built from 14 residues. The CDR3, as DNA: TGCAGTGCTAGAGCTGGACAGAGGGTCTATGGCTACACCTTC. As protein: CSARAGQRVYGYTF.

This sequence joins TRBV4-1 and TRBJ2-1; 8 positions agree with TRBD2. The CDR3 is 17 residues long. The V and J ends lost 0 bases and 6 bases, in that order; junction bases with no gene match: 10. Germline V gives CDR1 MGHRA, CDR2 YSYEKL. CDR3 residues: CASSQDIGGGPGNEQFF. The CDR3, as DNA: TGCGCCAGCAGCCAAGATATCGGGGGGGGGCCGGGCAATGAGCAGTTCTTC.

This clonotype has a handful of counts. The CDR3, as DNA: TGTGCCACCAGCGGGACGACAACTAGCACAGATACGCAGTATTTT. It translates to CATSGTTTSTDTQYF. The gene calls are TRBV24-1 and TRBJ2-3; perhaps D is TRBD1 or TRBD2 (5 bases each). Trimming left V 7 bases short and J 0 bases short, with 13 bases between. Germline-derived CDR1 and CDR2 are KGHDR and SFDVKD. This CDR3 is built from 15 residues.